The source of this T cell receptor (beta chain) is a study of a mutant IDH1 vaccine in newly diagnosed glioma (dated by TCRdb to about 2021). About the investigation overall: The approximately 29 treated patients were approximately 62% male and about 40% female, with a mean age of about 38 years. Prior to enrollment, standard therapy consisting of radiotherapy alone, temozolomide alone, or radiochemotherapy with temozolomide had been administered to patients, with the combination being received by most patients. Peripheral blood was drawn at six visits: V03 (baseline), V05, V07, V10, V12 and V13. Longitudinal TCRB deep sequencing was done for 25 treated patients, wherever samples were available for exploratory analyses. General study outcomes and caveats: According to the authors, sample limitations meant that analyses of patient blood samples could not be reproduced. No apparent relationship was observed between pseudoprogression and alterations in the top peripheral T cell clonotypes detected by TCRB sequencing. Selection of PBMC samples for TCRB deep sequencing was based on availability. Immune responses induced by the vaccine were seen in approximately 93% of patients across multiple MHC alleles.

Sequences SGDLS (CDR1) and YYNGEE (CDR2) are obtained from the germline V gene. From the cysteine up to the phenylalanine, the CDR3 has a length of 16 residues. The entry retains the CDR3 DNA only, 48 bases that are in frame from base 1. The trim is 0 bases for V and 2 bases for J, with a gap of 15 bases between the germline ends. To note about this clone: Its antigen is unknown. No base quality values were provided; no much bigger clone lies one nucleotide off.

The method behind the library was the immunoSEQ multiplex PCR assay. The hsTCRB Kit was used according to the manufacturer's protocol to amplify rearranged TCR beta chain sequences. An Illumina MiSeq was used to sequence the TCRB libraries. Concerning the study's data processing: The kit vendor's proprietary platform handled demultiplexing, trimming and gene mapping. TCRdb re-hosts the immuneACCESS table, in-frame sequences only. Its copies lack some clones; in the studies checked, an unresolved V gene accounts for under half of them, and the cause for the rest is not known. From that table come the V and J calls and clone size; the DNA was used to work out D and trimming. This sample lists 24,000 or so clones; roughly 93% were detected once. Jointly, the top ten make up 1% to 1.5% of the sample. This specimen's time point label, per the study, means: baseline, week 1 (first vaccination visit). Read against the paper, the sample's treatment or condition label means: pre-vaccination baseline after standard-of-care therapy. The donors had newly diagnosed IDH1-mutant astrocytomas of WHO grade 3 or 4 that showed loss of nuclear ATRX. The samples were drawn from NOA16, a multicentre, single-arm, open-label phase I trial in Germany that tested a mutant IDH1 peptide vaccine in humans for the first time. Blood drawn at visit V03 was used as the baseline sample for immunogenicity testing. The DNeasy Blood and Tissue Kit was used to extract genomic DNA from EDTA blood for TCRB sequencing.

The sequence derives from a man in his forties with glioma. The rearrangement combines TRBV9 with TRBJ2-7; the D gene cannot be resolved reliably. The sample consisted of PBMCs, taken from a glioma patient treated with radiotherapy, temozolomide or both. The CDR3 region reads CASSVGSGATPYEQYF. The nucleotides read TGTGCCAGCAGCGTAGGGTCAGGCGCGACTCCCTACGAGCAGTACTTC.